This T cell receptor beta chain appears in the sequencing data of a study of blood T cell repertoires in COVID-19. On the study more broadly: Sites in the United States, Italy and Spain provided acute and convalescent COVID-19 samples.

Some clones are missing from TCRdb's copy, which holds only in-frame ones; the method was immunoSEQ multiplex PCR. The repertoire holds roughly 380,000 clones, with approximately 77% as singletons. The V and J ends lost 5 bases and 8 bases, in that order; junction bases with no gene match: 11. CDR3 length: 16 residues. The germline CDR1 and CDR2 sequences are LNHNV and YYDKDF (reference sequence). The clonotype comes from a human donor with acute or convalescent COVID-19. The donor label of this sample is uncertain. The chain employs TRBV15 and TRBJ2-1, with 11 bases fitting TRBD2. The source material was peripheral blood. The CDR3 DNA reads TGTGCCACCAGCGAACGTCTAGCGGGGGGCAAATATGAGCAGTTCTTC. Translation: CATSERLAGGKYEQFF. The entire variable domain, with the rest obtained from reference TRBV15 and TRBJ2-1, is as follows: DAMVIQNPRYQVTQFGKPVTLSCSQTLNHNVMYWYQQKSSQAPKLLFHYYDKDFNNEADTPDNFQSRRPNTSFCFLDIRSPGLGDTAMYLCATSERLAGGKYEQFFGPGTRLTVL.